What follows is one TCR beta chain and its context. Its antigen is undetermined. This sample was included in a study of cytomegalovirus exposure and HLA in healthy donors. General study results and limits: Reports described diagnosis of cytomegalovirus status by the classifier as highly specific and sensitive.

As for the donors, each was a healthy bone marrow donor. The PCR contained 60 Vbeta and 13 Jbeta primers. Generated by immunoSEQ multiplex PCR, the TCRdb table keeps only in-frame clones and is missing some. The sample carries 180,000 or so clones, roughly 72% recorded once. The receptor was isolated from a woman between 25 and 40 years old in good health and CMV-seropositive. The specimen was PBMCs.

CDR3 region: CASSHHPRTSGGITDTQYF. In DNA, the CDR3 is TGCGCCAGCAGCCATCATCCAAGGACTAGCGGGGGGATCACAGATACGCAGTATTTT. J is TRBJ2-3 and V is TRBV4-3, with 14 bases aligning to TRBD2. The V segment lost 3 bases and the J segment 2 bases; nucleotides outside the gene matches: 10. In germline, CDR1 is LGHNA, CDR2 YSLEER. The CDR3 has 19 amino acids.